Listed here are 32 T cell receptor beta chains from one sample, sequenced in a study of blood T cell repertoires in COVID-19 (dated by TCRdb to about 2020). Preparation of the library involved the immunoSEQ multiplex PCR assay. The table was pulled from immuneACCESS by TCRdb, which kept in-frame rearrangements only. Such tables lose some clones; where checked, under half of the loss comes from unresolved V genes, and the rest has no known cause. Recorded for this sample are tens of thousands of clones; 86% of them occurred a single time. The top ten clones comprise 8% of the sample. Specimen: peripheral blood. The receptor set was obtained from a man over 45 with active COVID-19.

V usage is TRBV28 and J usage is TRBJ2-3; 7 bases match TRBD2. This CDR3 is built from 16 residues. Trimming at V came to 6 bases and at J to 0 bases, leaving 9 bases not matched to a gene. Germline V gene data show CDR1 as MDHEN and CDR2 as SYDVKM. The CDR3 bases are TGTGCCAGCAGGCCACTGGGGGGGTCTAGCACAGATACGCAGTATTTT. Encoded protein: CASRPLGGSSTDTQYF.

This clone came up a few times. In nucleotides, the CDR3 is TGCGCCAGCAGCCTATCTCCAGTGGGGGGGGGAGATCGGCCCCAGCATTTT. Residues: CASSLSPVGGGDRPQHF. The chain links TRBV4-1 to TRBJ1-5, with D perhaps TRBD1 (5 bases). The V end lost 4 bases, the J end lost 9 bases, and 25 bases lay between the germline ends. The CDR3 extends over 17 amino acids. Looked up from germline, CDR1 is MGHRA and CDR2 is YSYEKL.

The chain carries TRBV5-6 and TRBJ1-2, with 7 positions matching TRBD1. This CDR3 region has 15 residues. CDR1 is SGHDT and CDR2 is YYEEEE in the germline V gene. Trimming took 1 base from V and 3 from J; bases not matched to a gene: 6. The chain's CDR3 is CASSLLNRGDYGYTF. The CDR3, as DNA: TGTGCCAGCAGCTTGTTAAACAGGGGCGACTATGGCTACACCTTC.

The V call is TRBV11-2, the J call TRBJ2-7; TRBD1 agrees at 7 bases. V was clipped by 4 bases and J by 7 bases; unmatched bases: 13. CDR1 and CDR2 (germline): SGHAT, FQNNGV. The CDR3 extends over 15 amino acids. The CDR3 spells CASSSGQAPYAEQYF. The CDR3 bases are TGTGCCAGCAGCTCCGGACAGGCCCCCTATGCGGAGCAGTACTTC.

Only a few counts were recorded for this clone. The rearrangement joins TRBV28 to TRBJ1-1, with no clear D. CDR1 and CDR2 (germline): MDHEN, SYDVKM. Trimming removed 7 bases from V and 2 bases from J, with 5 bases in between. The CDR3 covers 11 residues. The CDR3 loop is CASTVNTEAFF. In DNA form, the CDR3 reads TGTGCCAGCACTGTAAACACTGAAGCTTTCTTT.

The chain joins TRBV9 to TRBJ2-1; D might be TRBD1 (7 bases). CDR3 size: 15 residues. Trimming took off 3 bases at V and 4 bases at J, with 14 bases between the two ends. In germline, CDR1 is SGDLS, CDR2 YYNGEE. The CDR3 region has the DNA TGTGCCAGCAGCGCCCCAGGGGGGCGGTACAATGAGCAGTTCTTC. Its translation: CASSAPGGRYNEQFF.

J is TRBJ1-1 and V is TRBV2; possibly TRBD1 for D (6 bases). Trimming removed 8 bases from V and 0 bases from J, with 13 bases in between. CDR3 length equals 14 residues. Germline CDR1 SNHLY, CDR2 FYNNEI. CDR3 DNA: TGTGCCAGCCGTGCGGACAGCATGAACACTGAAGCTTTCTTT. As protein: CASRADSMNTEAFF.

The chain couples TRBV20-1 to TRBJ2-7; D ambiguous. CDR3 length: 14 amino acids. Trimming left V 3 bases short and J 5 bases short, with 17 bases between. CDR1 is DFQATT and CDR2 is SNEGSKA in the germline V gene (reference sequence). CDR3 in DNA: TGCAGTGCTAGTTCTAACCGCCCGAAGAACGAGCAGTACTTC. Translated: CSASSNRPKNEQYF.

This chain connects TRBV14 to TRBJ1-1; no firm D call. The CDR3 totals 14 residues. Per the germline V gene, CDR1 is SGHDN and CDR2 is FVKESK. The V gene lost 1 base and the J gene lost 2 bases, with 8 bases spanning the gap. CDR3 bases: TGTGCCAGCAGCCAAGGTTTAGCAAACACTGAAGCTTTCTTT. Amino acids: CASSQGLANTEAFF.

This chain uses TRBV5-4 with TRBJ2-1, with 7 bases that match TRBD2. Germline V gene lookup returns CDR1 SGHNT and CDR2 YYREEE (reference sequence). CDR3 size: 15 residues. With 2 bases clipped from V and 7 bases from J, the junction kept 9 bases outside the gene matches. CDR3 nucleotide sequence: TGTGCCAGCAGCTTAGAACTAGCGTCGCTTAATGAGCAGTTCTTC. Its protein is CASSLELASLNEQFF.

The rearrangement joins TRBV5-1 to TRBJ2-7; TRBD1 matches at 11 bases. Germline loops: CDR1 SGHRS, CDR2 YFSETQ. The length of the CDR3 is 15 residues. Trimming took 4 bases from V and 5 from J; bases not matched to a gene: 8. The CDR3 DNA follows: TGCGCCAGCAGCAGATGGGGACAGGGGGTGGACGAGCAGTACTTC. This sequence encodes CASSRWGQGVDEQYF.

V is TRBV6-2 or TRBV6-3 and J is TRBJ2-1; possibly TRBD2 for D (5 bases). V lost 5 bases and J 0 bases, leaving 17 bases between the germline ends. Per germline, CDR1 MNHEY and CDR2 SVGEGT. The CDR3 extends over 17 amino acids. CDR3 coding DNA: TGTGCCAGCAGTAGACAACAGCGGACGCGCTCCTACAATGAGCAGTTCTTC. This codes for CASSRQQRTRSYNEQFF.

The rearrangement uses TRBV5-4 and TRBJ2-7; unclear D gene. This CDR3 has 12 residues. V was clipped by 1 base and J by 5 bases, with 7 bases between them. Germline CDR1 and CDR2: SGHNT and YYREEE (reference sequence). CDR3 coding DNA: TGTGCCAGCAGCTTGAATTCAGACGAGCAGTACTTC. It specifies CASSLNSDEQYF.

This clone was counted once. This chain links TRBV29-1 with TRBJ2-7, with 7 positions matching TRBD2. V was clipped by 7 bases and J by 3 bases; unmatched bases: 9. The CDR3 runs 13 residues. Germline V gives CDR1 SQVTM, CDR2 ANQGSEA. CDR3 DNA sequence: TGCAGCGCCCGACTGGGGGGGGGCTACGAGCAGTACTTC. It specifies CSARLGGGYEQYF.

The V call is TRBV20-1, the J call TRBJ2-7, with 8 bases matching TRBD2. The CDR3 runs 11 residues. Trimming at V came to 5 bases and at J to 6 bases, leaving 3 bases not matched to a gene. Germline CDR1 reads DFQATT; CDR2 reads SNEGSKA (reference sequence). CDR3 in amino acids: CSAGLASEQYF. Here the CDR3 DNA reads TGCAGTGCTGGACTAGCATCCGAGCAGTACTTC.

V usage is TRBV5-5 and J usage is TRBJ2-3; possibly TRBD2 for D (5 bases). CDR3 length equals 13 residues. Looked up from germline, CDR1 is SGHKS and CDR2 is YYEKEE (reference sequence). The V gene lost 0 bases and the J gene lost 6 bases, with 8 bases spanning the gap. CDR3: CASSLDTGDTQYF. The CDR3 DNA reads as TGTGCCAGCAGCTTGGACACGGGGGATACGCAGTATTTT.

This rearrangement joins TRBV4-1 to TRBJ2-4; the match to TRBD1 covers 8 bases. The germline CDR1 and CDR2 sequences are MGHRA and YSYEKL. J lost 16 bases, V lost 0 bases, and 14 bases had no gene match. This CDR3 is 15 amino acids long. CDR3 DNA sequence: TGCGCCAGCAGCCAAGACAGCAGGGGCCACGACAGGGGTTACTTC. Translated, it gives CASSQDSRGHDRGYF.

The CDR3 nucleotides read TGTGCCAGTACCGTACCTTTGGGGAGCTCCTATAATTCACCCCTCCACTTT. As protein: CASTVPLGSSYNSPLHF. V gene TRBV19 combines with J gene TRBJ1-6, with D unresolved. Per the germline V gene, CDR1 is LNHDA and CDR2 is SQIVND (reference sequence). This CDR3 region has 17 residues. Trimming left V 7 bases short and J 0 bases short, with 16 bases between.

The rearrangement uses TRBV6-5 and TRBJ2-4; TRBD2 is a possible D gene (6 bases). The CDR3 has 15 amino acids. Trimming stripped 5 bases from V and 2 bases from J, with 13 bases between. CDR1 MNHEY and CDR2 SVGAGI come from the germline V gene. CDR3 loop: CASSNTGGTKNIQYF. CDR3 nucleotide sequence: TGTGCCAGCAGTAACACTGGGGGGACCAAAAACATTCAGTACTTC.

The count of this clone is one. This chain uses TRBV11-2 with TRBJ1-2; D call uncertain. The V gene lost 0 bases and the J gene lost 0 bases, with 8 bases spanning the gap. The CDR3 totals 15 residues. Germline V gives CDR1 SGHAT, CDR2 FQNNGV. The CDR3 protein is CASSLDHGANYGYTF. DNA of the CDR3: TGTGCCAGCAGCTTAGATCATGGAGCTAACTATGGCTACACCTTC.

The V and J genes are TRBV6-5 and TRBJ1-1; D unclear. From germline, CDR1 is MNHEY and CDR2 SVGAGI. The CDR3 is made up of 16 amino acids. Trimming removed 0 bases from V and 1 base from J, with 12 bases in between. CDR3 in amino acids: CASSYSSPGQNTEAFF. CDR3 in DNA: TGTGCCAGCAGTTACTCGAGTCCAGGCCAGAACACTGAAGCTTTCTTT.

This sequence joins TRBV6-4 and TRBJ1-2; 12 bases align to TRBD1. The germline gives CDR1 MRHNA, CDR2 SNTAGT. This CDR3 is built from 15 residues. V gave up 2 bases and J gave up 3 bases; unmatched junction bases: 1. CDR3 DNA: TGTGCCAGCAGTGACGGGACAGGGGGCGACTATGGCTACACCTTC. Encoded protein: CASSDGTGGDYGYTF.

V gene TRBV3-1 (or the pseudogene TRBV3-2) combines with J gene TRBJ2-3, with 7 bases that match TRBD2. CDR3 length equals 17 residues. The V segment lost 2 bases and the J segment 0 bases; nucleotides outside the gene matches: 8. Germline V gives CDR1 LGHDT, CDR2 YNNKEL (reference sequence). CDR3 in amino acids: CASSQRAGRGSTDTQYF. The CDR3, as DNA: TGTGCCAGCAGCCAACGGGCCGGGCGGGGGAGCACAGATACGCAGTATTTT.

The chain joins TRBV5-1 to TRBJ1-2, with TRBD1 identical over 9 bases. Germline lookup yields CDR1 SGHRS and CDR2 YFSETQ. The CDR3 totals 14 residues. The ends lost 0 bases at V and 8 bases at J; junction bases unmatched: 5. The CDR3 region has the DNA TGCGCCAGCAGCTTGGACAGGGGGCAAGGAGGCTACACCTTC. It specifies CASSLDRGQGGYTF. Looking up the rest from reference TRBV5-1 and TRBJ1-2 gives the full variable domain: KAGVTQTPRYLIKTRGQQVTLSCSPISGHRSVSWYQQTPGQGLQFLFEYFSETQRNKGNFPGRFSGRQFSNSRSEMNVSTLELGDSALYLCASSLDRGQGGYTFGSGTRLTVV.

J is TRBJ1-1 and V is TRBV9; weak D call: TRBD1 (5 bases). V lost 4 bases to trimming and J lost 7 bases, with 17 bases between them. This CDR3 is 14 amino acids long. Germline CDR1 SGDLS, CDR2 YYNGEE. The CDR3 here is CASSPSSGNDEAFF. The DNA of the CDR3 is TGTGCCAGCAGCCCCTCCTCAGGGAATGATGAAGCTTTCTTT. Complete variable domain (other parts from reference TRBV9 and TRBJ1-1): DSGVTQTPKHLITATGQRVTLRCSPRSGDLSVYWYQQSLDQGLQFLIQYYNGEERAKGNILERFSAQQFPDLHSELNLSSLELGDSALYFCASSPSSGNDEAFFGQGTRLTVV.

The chain uses TRBV28 and TRBJ2-7; 9 bases fit TRBD1. The CDR3 is 15 residues long. After removal of 5 bases from V and 2 bases from J, the junction contained 7 bases not matched to a gene. Germline CDR1 reads MDHEN; CDR2 reads SYDVKM. The chain's CDR3 is CASSRPGTGTYEQYF. The CDR3, as DNA: TGTGCCAGCAGTCGTCCCGGGACAGGGACCTACGAGCAGTACTTC.

The V and J genes are TRBV28 and TRBJ1-1; 7 bases map to TRBD1. Unmatched junction bases numbered 9, after V lost 1 base and J lost 10 bases. The CDR3 is 14 residues long. Looked up from germline, CDR1 is MDHEN and CDR2 is SYDVKM. DNA for the CDR3: TGTGCCAGCAGTTTATTGGTTAGGGGGCCGGCAGCTTTCTTT. Its protein product is CASSLLVRGPAAFF.

The V gene is TRBV28, the J gene TRBJ1-1; 9 bases are a match to TRBD1. This CDR3 has 15 amino acids. The J segment lost 8 bases and the V segment lost 3 bases, leaving 10 bases of the junction unmatched. CDR1 is MDHEN and CDR2 is SYDVKM in the germline V gene. The DNA for the CDR3 is TGTGCCAGCAGTTTGTCCCCGGACAGGGGAGGGGAAGCTTTCTTT. It encodes CASSLSPDRGGEAFF.

The rearrangement joins TRBV14 to TRBJ1-4; TRBD1 is a possible D gene (6 bases). The CDR3 length is 15 residues. The ends were cut back, 0 bases at V and 5 bases at J, with 10 bases in the middle. Germline-derived CDR1 and CDR2 are SGHDN and FVKESK. The CDR3 DNA is TGTGCCAGCAGCCAAGATGCAACAGGGAATGAAAAACTGTTTTTT. Its protein product is CASSQDATGNEKLFF. Full variable domain (missing parts from reference TRBV14 and TRBJ1-4): EAGVTQFPSHSVIEKGQTVTLRCDPISGHDNLYWYRRVMGKEIKFLLHFVKESKQDESGMPNNRFLAERTGGTYSTLKVQPAELEDSGVYFCASSQDATGNEKLFFGSGTQLSVL.

V and J are TRBV4-2 and TRBJ1-2; D is possibly TRBD1 (5 bases). V shed 4 bases and J shed 2 bases, with 11 bases lying between them. This CDR3 has 14 amino acids. Germline CDR1 and CDR2: LGHNA and YNFKEQ. CDR3 nucleotide sequence: TGTGCCAGCAGCCTCCCAGGGCCAAACTATGGCTACACCTTC. Protein product: CASSLPGPNYGYTF.

J is TRBJ1-2 and V is TRBV28; 7 bases are a match to TRBD1. V was clipped by 10 bases and J by 6 bases; unmatched bases: 8. Germline CDR1 reads MDHEN; CDR2 reads SYDVKM. This CDR3 is 12 amino acids long. The CDR3 DNA reads TGTGCCACCCTTACAGGGGACCATGGCTACACCTTC. Translated: CATLTGDHGYTF.

The chain is built from TRBV7-9 and TRBJ1-4; 12 bases agree with TRBD1. J was trimmed by 8 bases and V by 7 bases; bases with no gene match: 5. This CDR3 is 14 amino acids long. In germline, CDR1 is SEHNR, CDR2 FQNEAQ (reference sequence). The CDR3 DNA sequence: TGTGCCAGCATTGGGACAGGGGGCACAGAAAAACTGTTTTTT. It specifies CASIGTGGTEKLFF.